Presented here are 9 T cell receptor beta chains from one specimen sequenced in a study of CD8 T cells in ankylosing spondylitis. TCRdb re-called the 5' RACE reads through MiXCR, storing one row per CDR3 protein. The data show about 39,000 distinct CDR3 sequences, with less than 4% seen just once and roughly 2.8% held by the top ten. Sequencing was performed on blood, either unsorted or a sorted T cell fraction (not recorded which). The receptors stem from a male donor with ankylosing spondylitis or in good health (not recorded which).

This clonotype was counted at least ten times. The CDR3 coding sequence is TGTGCCAGCAGCCAGTTGACTAGCGGGGGGCCATTCTCCTACAATGAGCAGTTCTTC. Protein sequence: CASSQLTSGGPFSYNEQFF. The chain couples TRBV9 to TRBJ2-1, with 13 bases aligning to TRBD2. Germline V gives CDR1 SGDLS, CDR2 YYNGEE. CDR3 size: 19 residues. Trimming took 4 bases from V and 0 from J; bases not matched to a gene: 10.

This clonotype was seen many times. The J gene is TRBJ2-1, the V gene TRBV9; D not resolved. Germline CDR1 reads SGDLS; CDR2 reads YYNGEE. The CDR3 has 11 residues. Deletions cut 3 bases from V and 7 bases from J, with 5 bases between. The CDR3 protein is CASSAKNEQFF. CDR3 nucleotides: TGTGCCAGCAGCGCCAAAAATGAGCAGTTCTTC.

This clonotype was detected many times. The chain couples TRBV9 to TRBJ2-2; weak D call: TRBD1 (5 bases). Trimming cost V 0 bases and J 6 bases, with 6 bases left between them. CDR3 length: 13 residues. Germline loops: CDR1 SGDLS, CDR2 YYNGEE. The CDR3 DNA reads TGTGCCAGCAGCGTAGTGGGGCCCGGGGAGCTGTTTTTT. Translated, it gives CASSVVGPGELFF.

This clonotype was detected many times. V and J are TRBV9 and TRBJ1-5; 9 nucleotides match TRBD1. This CDR3 is built from 18 residues. With 0 bases clipped from V and 1 base from J, the junction kept 8 bases outside the gene matches. Germline V gene data show CDR1 as SGDLS and CDR2 as YYNGEE. The CDR3, as DNA: TGTGCCAGCAGCGTAGGCCCGGGGGGGACAGGGAGCAATCAGCCCCAGCATTTT. This gives the protein CASSVGPGGTGSNQPQHF.

This clonotype was counted only a few times. In nucleotides, the CDR3 is TGTGCCAGCAGCAAAAAGGGGACTGCAAGATCCTACAATGAGCAGTTCTTC. It yields the protein CASSKKGTARSYNEQFF. V is TRBV21-1 and J is TRBJ2-1; the DNA was not compared with TRBD2, the D call given in the table. TRBV21-1 is deemed a pseudogene. The length of the CDR3 is 17 residues.

At least ten counts were recorded for this clonotype. The V and J genes are TRBV9 and TRBJ2-5; D is perhaps TRBD1 or TRBD2 (5 bases each). Germline values: CDR1 SGDLS, CDR2 YYNGEE. The length of the CDR3 is 13 residues. V lost 4 bases and J 3 bases, leaving 10 bases between the germline ends. This chain's CDR3 is CASSWDGKETQYF. CDR3 DNA: TGTGCCAGCAGCTGGGACGGGAAAGAGACCCAGTACTTC.

This clonotype was seen many times. In DNA, the CDR3 is TGTGCCAGCAGCGTAGTCCTTAGCGGGGCAAATGAGCAGTTCTTC. Translating gives CASSVVLSGANEQFF. The chain links TRBV9 to TRBJ2-1, with TRBD2 matching over 8 bases. Germline V CDR1 and CDR2: SGDLS, YYNGEE. V shed 0 bases, J shed 7 bases, and the junction held 6 bases outside the gene matches. The CDR3 loop spans 15 amino acids.

This clonotype occurred many times. As DNA, the CDR3 is TGTGCCAGCAGCGTATGGGACAGGGGCACAGATACGCAGTATTTT. This gives the protein CASSVWDRGTDTQYF. V gene TRBV9 combines with J gene TRBJ2-3, with 9 bases fitting TRBD1. CDR3 size: 15 residues. With V trimmed by 1 base and J by 1 base, 1 base remained unmatched. Germline V CDR1 and CDR2: SGDLS, YYNGEE.

This clonotype was counted at least ten times. The gene calls are TRBV9 and TRBJ2-5; D may match TRBD1 or TRBD2 (5 bases each). Per the germline V gene, CDR1 is SGDLS and CDR2 is YYNGEE. The CDR3 extends over 15 amino acids. V gave up 4 bases and J gave up 0 bases, with 13 bases separating them. Here the CDR3 DNA reads TGTGCCAGCAGCCCAGGGTCGGGGTACCAAGAGACCCAGTACTTC. Residues: CASSPGSGYQETQYF.